The entry that follows covers one T cell receptor (beta chain) sequence. The table lists this clonotype with many counts. It has no known antigen specificity. Per-nucleotide qualities are absent, and no much larger clonotype sits a single base away. The time point label of this sample denotes: newly diagnosed GD, antithyroid drugs for less than 3 months. RNA was extracted from PBMCs in TRIzol for both TCR sequencing and RNA sequencing. Graves' disease was diagnosed according to American Thyroid Association guidelines. Recruitment of patients was carried out at an endocrinology department in Xi'an, China. From each patient, roughly 9 milliliters of peripheral blood was collected into an EDTA anticoagulant tube. Ficoll Paque Plus density gradient separation was used to isolate PBMCs, and no additional T cell sorting was done. RNA quality was checked with an Agilent 2100 Bioanalyzer and agarose gel, and concentration with a NanoDrop 2000.

V drops 3 bases and J drops 8 bases, leaving 11 bases in between. From a lookup of the germline V gene (reference sequence), CDR1 and CDR2 are MNHEY and SMNVEV. There are 13 amino acids in the CDR3, from cysteine to phenylalanine inclusive. The retained sequence is limited to the CDR3, 39 bases, with the frame set at the first base. These data come from a study of regulatory T cells in long-lasting Graves disease (dated by TCRdb to the early 2020s). Regarding the complete study: Patients with newly diagnosed Graves' disease had been on antithyroid drugs for under 3 months. Persistent Graves' disease patients were compared with newly diagnosed Graves' disease patients by peripheral blood TCR sequencing and RNA sequencing. The study took place in China and was registered as a clinical trial. A total of 33 samples were covered by TCR sequencing, comprising some 13 persistent and roughly 20 newly diagnosed Graves' disease patients.

Overall results and qualifications from the work: Only the TCR beta chain was sequenced and analyzed. Compared with newly diagnosed patients, persistent Graves' disease patients had lower TCR Shannon entropy and fewer highly expanded clones, which suggests clonal expansion. As a limitation, the authors acknowledged that the small sample size may reduce accuracy. TRBV28, TRBJ1-2 and TRBJ2-5 were preferentially used in persistent disease, while TRBV20-1 and TRBJ2-1 were favored in newly diagnosed disease. Because the primary lesion, thyroid tissue, could not be accessed, the study looked at peripheral blood alone. Patients with persistent disease shared more public clonotypes (around 2,500) than newly diagnosed patients did (nearly 1,000).

Library method: multiplex PCR. For sequencing, an Illumina HiSeq 4000 was employed. To build TCR beta libraries, CDR3 regions were amplified by Arm-PCR using iRepertoire HTBI primers. Before sequencing, the PCR products went through gel purification. From the authors' description of their analysis: A total of roughly 65 TRBV and approximately 15 TRBJ segments were identified across samples and were used for gene usage analysis of CDR3 amino acid clonotypes. COPE and FqMerger were used to merge the filtered high-quality paired reads into contigs. BLAST was used to align contigs to the IMGT TRBV, TRBD and TRBJ reference genes, and CDR3 was defined following IMGT. Clonotypes above 0.1% frequency were classified as highly expanded clones. Repertoire diversity was measured by Shannon entropy, and V-J evenness by the Gini coefficient. Clonotypes shared by more than one individual were considered public. TCRdb reanalyzed the raw reads on its own, using fastp at Q25 for trimming and MiXCR for clone calling, and kept in-frame beta chains. Here each entry gathers all rows of one CDR3 protein and keeps the most common genes and DNA. These V and J calls are TCRdb output, not the study's own analysis. Recorded for this sample are approximately 440,000 distinct CDR3 sequences; 15% to 20% of them occurred a single time. The ten largest clones represent 10% to 15% of the sample.

The sample was also linked to a second study, of T cells in Graves' hyperthyroidism and ophthalmopathy. That second publication adds: A patient counted as having stable Graves' hyperthyroidism if no progression to ophthalmopathy occurred over 18 months of follow-up. Hyperthyroidism patients were aged 18 to 65 years and newly diagnosed, with disease duration of less than 2 months. Any patient with an uncontrolled infection, another autoimmune disease, pregnancy or lactation was excluded. Clinical symptoms, serum thyroxine and TRAb, thyroid ultrasound, and orbital computed tomography formed the basis for the diagnoses. For the first round of RT-PCR on the TCR CDR3, the HTBI primer set was used together with the Qiagen OneStep RT-PCR kit. Most expanded thyroid clonotypes (frequency above 0.001) were also detected in blood, a finding suggesting that blood repertoires may reflect thyroid immune responses. A model built on a 13 V-J signature distinguished ophthalmopathy from stable hyperthyroidism, reaching 85% to 90% sensitivity and under 84% specificity in cross-validation and 80%/75% in testing. In validation, progression to ophthalmopathy was predicted by the model with almost 71% sensitivity and around 76% specificity, a median of 6.5 months before onset. To identify distinguishing TCR V-J signatures, a discovery cohort of around 100 patients was used, comprising some 43 with Graves' ophthalmopathy and about 59 with stable Graves' hyperthyroidism. Prospective prediction of ophthalmopathy was tested in an independent validation cohort of under 20 hyperthyroidism patients and around 16 patients who later progressed to ophthalmopathy. The 90 to 100 discovery patients were randomly divided into training and test sets at a 7:3 ratio. Thyroid tissue and blood T-cell repertoires from six Graves' hyperthyroidism patients were also compared in the study. After sampling, hyperthyroidism patients received methimazole starting at 30 mg daily, and ophthalmopathy patients received high-dose intravenous methylprednisolone. Libraries were constructed in a second round of multiplex PCR, after which size selection and purification were carried out. Libraries were sequenced paired-end with 100 bp reads on an Illumina HiSeq2000. SOAPnuke was used to process the raw data, removing reads that contained adapters or uncalled bases, had a mean Phred below 15, or lacked an exact match to the constant primer or identifier. COPE v1.2.5 was used to merge high-quality paired reads, and clonotypes were defined as unique nucleotide sequences. MiTCR v1.1 was used to align clonotypes to the IMGT TRBV, TRBD and TRBJ reference segments. The analysis included only V-J combinations with a frequency above 0.0001, which together covered over 98% of the repertoires. A TCS score was defined as the ratio between F50 (clonal expansion) and ExV (chaos), using BLOSUM62-based TCRdist between CDR3 peptides within each V-J. Welch's t-statistics and random forest reduced 500 to 550 V-J features to roughly 13, which were used in a naive Bayes classifier (R e1071). No statistical method was used to set the sample size in advance, and investigators knew the group allocation. The paper describes TCR Vbeta CDR3 sequencing of 120 to 150 peripheral blood samples, made up of fewer than 50 ophthalmopathy patients, around 73 hyperthyroidism patients and some 17 progressor patients.

Sequencing used peripheral blood mononuclear cells (PBMCs), obtained at new diagnosis, from a patient treated with antithyroid drugs. This chain is built from TRBV27 and TRBJ2-4; matching of 5 bases hints at TRBD1 as the D gene. The sequence was obtained from a man aged 35 to 55 with Graves disease. Donor details come from another sample of the same person, matched by shared clones. The sequence in DNA is TGTGCCAGCAGTTTCAGGGTAGGAGACATTCAGTACTTC. The resulting protein is CASSFRVGDIQYF.